This T cell receptor (beta chain) was identified during a study of blood T cell repertoires in COVID-19. The CDR3 runs to 14 residues. Losses at the gene ends were 3 bases for V and 5 bases for J; bases not matched to a gene: 2. Germline loops: CDR1 SGHAT, CDR2 FQNNGV. How the authors handled the data: Estimates of nucleated cell counts were drawn from the amplification of reference gene primers. Generated by immunoSEQ multiplex PCR, the TCRdb table keeps only in-frame clones and is missing some. D and trimming were read from the DNA, whereas the V and J calls and clone size are those reported in that table. The data show 110,000 to 150,000 clones, 65% to 90% seen once.

The rearrangement uses TRBV11-2 and TRBJ2-5; the match to TRBD2 covers 11 bases. Material for sequencing was peripheral blood. This sequence was found in a man aged 50-59 years with acute or convalescent COVID-19. CDR3 sequence: CASSFLAGGETQYF. The CDR3 region has the DNA TGTGCCAGCAGCTTCCTAGCGGGAGGCGAGACCCAGTACTTC.